Listed below are T cell receptor beta chains from one sample, sequenced in a study of shared T cell receptors in the human thymus. Sequenced by immunoSEQ multiplex PCR; TCRdb stores in-frame clones only, minus some. The table has about 380,000 clones, 85% to 95% seen once. What was sequenced was thymocytes. The origin of the receptors is a human donor. Each CDR3 is given with its conserved first and last residue. A D gene is named only where the DNA matches it firmly. Size values are once, few and many counts, or a class for expanded clones, and some rows have none.

- | TRBJ1-2 | - | TRBV7-9 | TGTGCCAGCAGCCCCGCGTCCACCGGGACTCCTGATTTCGGGGGCTACACCTTC | CASSPASTGTPDFGGYTF
- | TRBJ2-5 | once | TRBV10-1 | TGCGCCAGCAGCGGGCATGGCCGTCGCCAAGAGACCCAGTACTTC | CASSGHGRRQETQYF
TRBD1 | TRBJ2-1 | - | TRBV11-2 | TGTGCCAGCAGCTCGGACAGGGGGCCCGAATATGAGCAGTTCTTC | CASSSDRGPEYEQFF
- | TRBJ2-6 | - | TRBV9 | TGTGCCAGCAGCGTAGGAGGGCCCCACGCTCTAGGCGGGGCCAACGTCCTGACTTTC | CASSVGGPHALGGANVLTF
- | TRBJ2-7 | few | TRBV6-5 | TGTGCCAGCAGCCCCCTGCCGGACGGGTCCTACGAGCAGTACTTC | CASSPLPDGSYEQYF
- | TRBJ2-1 | - | TRBV7-9 | TGTGCCAGCAGCTTAGCGGGAGAAAGGGAGCAGTTCTTC | CASSLAGEREQFF
- | TRBJ2-7 | - | TRBV7-9 | TGTGCCAGCAGCTTCCCTACCGGGACTCCCGCCAAATACGAGCAGTACTTC | CASSFPTGTPAKYEQYF
- | TRBJ1-2 | - | TRBV27 | TGTGCCAGCAGCGTAAAATCCCCCGGGACCCCTAACTATGGCTACACCTTC | CASSVKSPGTPNYGYTF
- | TRBJ2-5 | - | TRBV6-1 | TGTGCCAGCAGCTACCCCCCTATAAAAAAGGAGACCCAGTACTTC | CASSYPPIKKETQYF
- | TRBJ1-4 | once | TRBV30 | TGTGCCTGGAGTGTCCCGACAGGCGGTCGAGAAAAACTGTTTTTT | CAWSVPTGGREKLFF
TRBD2 | TRBJ2-3 | few | TRBV18 | TGTGCCAGCTCACTTACTAGCGGGAGGGCCGCGGCAGATACGCAGTATTTT | CASSLTSGRAAADTQYF
- | TRBJ2-5 | - | TRBV7-2 | TGTGCCAGCAGCTTAGCCAGGGAAGAGACCCAGTACTTC | CASSLAREETQYF
TRBD2 | TRBJ2-2 | - | TRBV6-1 | TGTGCCAGCAGTGAGCCTGAGCGGGATAGAGGGGCCGGCGGGGAGCTGTTTTTT | CASSEPERDRGAGGELFF
TRBD1 | TRBJ2-7 | - | TRBV30 | TGTGCCTGGAGTCCCTGGACAGGAGCCTACGAGCAGTACTTC | CAWSPWTGAYEQYF
TRBD2 | TRBJ2-3 | - | TRBV7-7 | TGTGCTAGCAGCAAACGACTAGCGGGAGAACGGACAGATACGCAGTATTTT | CASSKRLAGERTDTQYF
TRBD2 | TRBJ2-2 | - | TRBV27 | TGTGCCAGCAGTTCATGGACTAGCGGGAGGAACACCGGGGAGCTGTTTTTT | CASSSWTSGRNTGELFF
- | TRBJ1-4 | once | TRBV28 | TGTGCCAGCAGACCGGACAGCTTTAATGAAAAACTGTTTTTT | CASRPDSFNEKLFF
TRBD2 | TRBJ2-7 | - | TRBV4-3 | TGCGCCAGCAGCCAAGATCTTGTACTAGCGGGTTCATCCTACGAGCAGTACTTC | CASSQDLVLAGSSYEQYF
- | TRBJ2-1 | - | TRBV5-4 | TGTGCCAGCAGCTTCTGGACCCGCTCCTACAATGAGCAGTTCTTC | CASSFWTRSYNEQFF
- | TRBJ1-1 | - | TRBV11-2 | TGTGCCAGCAGCCCCGAAAGGGGAGCGACTGAAGCTTTCTTT | CASSPERGATEAFF
- | TRBJ2-7 | once | TRBV28 | TGTGCCAGCAGTTTAAGCGGGGAGCAGTACTTC | CASSLSGEQYF
- | TRBJ2-2 | - | TRBV5-6 | TGTGCCAGCAGCTACTTAGCGCTAGACACCGGGGAGCTGTTTTTT | CASSYLALDTGELFF
- | TRBJ1-3 | - | TRBV6-1 | TGTGCCAGCAGACTCACAGGGACCGGAAACACCATATATTTT | CASRLTGTGNTIYF
TRBD2 | TRBJ2-1 | - | TRBV27 | TGTGCCAGCAGTTGCGGACTAGCGGAACTCTCCTACAATGAGCAGTTCTTC | CASSCGLAELSYNEQFF
TRBD2 | TRBJ2-1 | - | TRBV18 | TGTGCCAGCTCACCCGAACTAGCGGGAGTTCAGGTGGGCTCCTACAATGAGCAGTTCTTC | CASSPELAGVQVGSYNEQFF
TRBD1 | TRBJ1-2 | - | TRBV15 | TGTGCCACCAGCCCCGAGGGACAGAACTATGGCTACACCTTC | CATSPEGQNYGYTF
- | TRBJ1-2 | few | TRBV11-2 | TGTGCCAGCAGCTCCGAGAACTATGGCTACACCTTC | CASSSENYGYTF
- | TRBJ1-5 | - | TRBV21-1 | TGTGCCAGCAGCGGACAGTTCAATCAGCCCCAGCATTTT | CASSGQFNQPQHF
- | TRBJ1-5 | - | TRBV7-6 | TGTGCCAGCAGCTTATATCGCGATCAGCCCCAGCATTTT | CASSLYRDQPQHF
TRBD2 | TRBJ2-1 | - | TRBV5-5 | TGTGCCAGCAGCTTGGCGGGGGATAGCGGGAGGGCAACGAATGAGCAGTTCTTC | CASSLAGDSGRATNEQFF
- | TRBJ2-3 | - | TRBV7-3 | TGTGCCAGCAGCTTAAGTCTGGACCGGCTTATTCCCACAGATACGCAGTATTTT | CASSLSLDRLIPTDTQYF
- | TRBJ1-1 | few | TRBV19 | TGTGCCAGTAGGGGGAACACTGAAGCTTTCTTT | CASRGNTEAFF
TRBD1 | TRBJ2-7 | - | TRBV4-3 | TGCGCCAGCAGCCAAGATCAGGGACAGCGCTCCTACGAGCAGTACTTC | CASSQDQGQRSYEQYF
- | TRBJ1-1 | once | TRBV18 | TGTGCCAGCTCACCTCCAGAAACGAACACTGAAGCTTTCTTT | CASSPPETNTEAFF
TRBD2 | TRBJ2-7 | - | TRBV28 | TGTGCCAGCAGTTTACGGGAGGACTCCCACGAGCAGTACTTC | CASSLREDSHEQYF
- | TRBJ2-3 | - | TRBV27 | TGTGCCAGCAGGAGGGCCGGGAACACAGATACGCAGTATTTT | CASRRAGNTDTQYF
- | TRBJ1-1 | - | TRBV6-5 | TGTGCCAGCAGTTACTCGTTCGGGCGCAGGAACACTGAAGCTTTCTTT | CASSYSFGRRNTEAFF
- | TRBJ2-7 | - | TRBV5-5 | TGTGCCAGCAGCTCGTCCTCCTACGAGCAGTACTTC | CASSSSSYEQYF
- | TRBJ2-2 | - | TRBV16 | TGTGCCAGCAGCCAATCGAGCGGGGAGCTGTTTTTT | CASSQSSGELFF
- | TRBJ2-7 | - | TRBV28 | TGTGCCAGCAAGCATACTAAATCGGGCCATCCTTTACGGGAGCAGTACTTC | CASKHTKSGHPLREQYF
TRBD2 | TRBJ2-7 | - | TRBV14 | TGTGCCAGCAGCTATCGGACTAGCGGACCCTACGAGCAGTACTTC | CASSYRTSGPYEQYF
- | TRBJ2-7 | once | TRBV2 | TGTGCCAGCAGTGAATTCGGGGGATGGAGGTACGAGCAGTACTTC | CASSEFGGWRYEQYF
- | TRBJ2-7 | - | TRBV18 | TGTGCCAGCTCACCACCGAGCCGGGTTCGGTACGAGCAGTACTTC | CASSPPSRVRYEQYF
- | TRBJ2-2 | - | TRBV27 | TGTGCCAGCAGTTTATATCAGGGGAACACCGGGGAGCTGTTTTTT | CASSLYQGNTGELFF